A single sample gave rise to the 2 T cell receptor beta chains below, sequenced in a study of T cells in Graves' hyperthyroidism and ophthalmopathy. TCR beta CDR3 region amplification was performed from RNA transcripts. In the first-round RT-PCR of the TCR CDR3, the HTBI primer set was used. TCRdb re-analysed the multiplex PCR reads in MiXCR, keeping a single row per CDR3 protein. Of hundreds of thousands of distinct CDR3 sequences in the sample, around 13% were seen once. The sample was blood. The receptors were gathered from a woman between 18 and 30 years old with Graves' hyperthyroidism.

This clonotype was found a few times. The chain links TRBV9 to TRBJ1-6; possible D gene TRBD1, 5 bases. V was pared by 2 bases and J by 9 bases, with 9 bases between. Germline lookup yields CDR1 SGDLS and CDR2 YYNGEE. CDR3 length equals 13 residues. CDR3 region: CASSVRDLSPLHF. The DNA of the CDR3 is TGTGCCAGCAGCGTGAGGGACCTTTCACCCCTCCACTTT.

This clonotype was detected many times. CDR3: CASSYSTGIEQYF. DNA for the CDR3: TGTGCCAGCAGTTACTCGACAGGGATCGAGCAGTACTTC. The chain uses TRBV6-5 and TRBJ2-7, with 7 bases lining up with TRBD1. The CDR3 covers 13 residues. V shed 0 bases, J shed 6 bases, and the junction held 2 bases outside the gene matches. The germline V gene encodes CDR1 MNHEY and CDR2 SVGAGI.